The 24 T cell receptor beta chains below were found in one sample sequenced in a study of low-dose radiotherapy and immunotherapy resistance in tumors (dated 2022 in TCRdb). TCRdb records Illumina HiSeq 2500 as the sequencer. First-strand cDNA was synthesized with Superscript III and a set of TRAV- and TRBV-specific primers, covering both TCRalpha and TCRbeta chains. A roughly 20-cycle PCR with Phusion amplified the TCRs, pairing a constant-region primer with the adapter that was attached to the V primers. TCRdb handled the public reads itself, with Q25 trimming in fastp and clone calling in MiXCR, and kept productive beta chains. Rows with a matching CDR3 protein are joined into one entry that keeps the most common DNA and genes. In this sample the table shows 55,000 to 80,000 distinct CDR3 sequences, 26% of which occur a single time. The top ten hold 6.5% to 8% of the sample. The label giving this sample's time point can be read as: before trial treatment.

Here the sequenced sample was PBMCs, taken before treatment. The receptors were gathered from a male donor with rectosigmoid adenocarcinoma.

As regards this clonotype: With a much larger clone just one base away, this may be a read error. V is TRBV6-2 or TRBV6-3 and J is TRBJ2-1, with a possible D match to TRBD1 (6 bases). The better agreement between TRBJ2-7 and the DNA end casts doubt on the J call. This CDR3 has 13 amino acids. Germline CDR1 and CDR2: MNHEY and SVGEGT. This chain's CDR3 is CASSQDSSYEQYF. The CDR3 nucleotides read TGTGCCAGCAGCCAGGACAGCTCCTACGAGCAGTACTTC.

Details on this clonotype: At one end the junction does not follow the germline gene, possibly because of a read error. This chain connects TRBV27 to TRBJ2-5; tentative D call: TRBD2 (6 bases). CDR3 length: 9 residues. Per germline, CDR1 MNHEY and CDR2 SMNVEV (reference sequence). The CDR3 nucleotides are TGTGCCAGCATGGAGGGGCCCCCCTTC. It is translated as CASMEGPPF.

The chain joins TRBV28 to TRBJ1-2, with TRBD1 matching 11 bases. The J segment lost 3 bases and the V segment lost 5 bases, leaving 5 bases of the junction unmatched. The length of the CDR3 is 15 residues. The germline gives CDR1 MDHEN, CDR2 SYDVKM. The CDR3 region is CASSPGTGGYYGYTF. The CDR3 coding sequence is TGTGCCAGCAGTCCTGGGACAGGGGGATACTATGGCTACACCTTC.

This clonotype was seen repeatedly, ten times or more. The chain combines TRBV24-1 with TRBJ1-5, with 8 bases matching TRBD1. In germline, CDR1 is KGHDR, CDR2 SFDVKD. J lost 1 base, V lost 2 bases, and 6 bases had no gene match. The CDR3 loop spans 17 amino acids. CDR3 sequence (DNA): TGTGCCACCAGTGATTCCCGCAGGGGGCTGAGCAATCAGCCCCAGCATTTT. Translated: CATSDSRRGLSNQPQHF.

This clonotype was seen ten or more times. V gene TRBV30 combines with J gene TRBJ2-1, with D perhaps TRBD1 (7 bases). Looked up from germline, CDR1 is GTSNPN and CDR2 is SVGIG (reference sequence). V was cut by 0 bases and J by 6 bases, with 15 bases left in between. The CDR3 runs 15 residues. This CDR3 is CAWSVGGGAGNEQFF. The CDR3 DNA reads as TGTGCCTGGAGTGTAGGAGGGGGCGCCGGCAATGAGCAGTTCTTC.

This clonotype was observed many times. The gene calls are TRBV28 and TRBJ2-3; TRBD2 is a possible D gene (5 bases). The CDR3 runs 16 residues. The V and J ends lost 4 bases and 0 bases respectively, with 14 bases between them. In germline, CDR1 is MDHEN, CDR2 SYDVKM. The CDR3 reads CASSYERKASTDTQYF. The CDR3 coding sequence is TGTGCCAGCAGTTACGAGCGGAAGGCTAGCACAGATACGCAGTATTTT.

As for this clonotype: No DNA is shown, since the ends of the CDR3 on it are uncertain; the CDR3 is the one TCRdb lists. The chain couples TRBV10-3 to TRBJ2-2. Germline CDR1 and CDR2: ENHRY and SYGVKD. The CDR3 is 13 residues long, ends included. The CDR3 protein is CAIRQNTGELFFF.

In regard to this clonotype: Only one base separates this from a far larger clonotype, so it likely reflects a read error. This chain connects TRBV6-1 to TRBJ2-7, with 7 bases lining up with TRBD2. The DNA end lines up better with TRBJ2-5; the J call may be wrong. This CDR3 is built from 16 residues. Germline V gene lookup returns CDR1 MNHNS and CDR2 SASEGT. The CDR3 loop is CASSLGGGLRRETQYF. As DNA, the CDR3 is TGTGCCAGCAGTCTTGGGGGGGGACTCAGGAGAGAGACCCAGTACTTC.

This clonotype showed up just a few times. This chain uses TRBV4-3 with TRBJ2-6, with D unclear. The CDR3 spans 16 residues. CDR1 and CDR2 from the germline V gene are LGHNA and YSLEER. The V and J ends lost 0 bases and 1 base respectively, with 7 bases between them. The CDR3 spells CASSQDGFSGANVLTF. In DNA, the CDR3 is TGCGCCAGCAGCCAAGACGGGTTTTCTGGGGCCAACGTCCTGACTTTC.

This clonotype was detected ten times or more. The rearrangement uses TRBV29-1 and TRBJ2-1; TRBD2 agrees at 9 bases. V trimming: 6 bases; J trimming: 0 bases; junction bases outside the gene matches: 6. This CDR3 region has 15 residues. Germline V gene data show CDR1 as SQVTM and CDR2 as ANQGSEA. The CDR3 nucleotides read TGCAGCGTGATAGCGGGAGTGAGCTCCTACAATGAGCAGTTCTTC. This translates into CSVIAGVSSYNEQFF.

This clonotype was recorded many times. V is TRBV19 and J is TRBJ2-5; 7 positions agree with TRBD2. The CDR3 is 15 residues long. V gave up 5 bases and J gave up 2 bases; unmatched junction bases: 8. Germline CDR1 LNHDA, CDR2 SQIVND (reference sequence). The CDR3 DNA is TGTGCCAGTAGTCCTCTAGCGGTGCGACAAGAGACCCAGTACTTC. This translates into CASSPLAVRQETQYF. Full variable domain (rest looked up from reference TRBV19 and TRBJ2-5): DGGITQSPKYLFRKEGQNVTLSCEQNLNHDAMYWYRQDPGQGLRLIYYSQIVNDFQKGDIAEGYSVSREKKESFPLTVTSAQKNPTAFYLCASSPLAVRQETQYFGPGTRLLVL.

This clonotype occurred many times. The chain is built from TRBV12-3 or TRBV12-4 and TRBJ2-1; D call uncertain. V was trimmed by 3 bases and J by 1 base, leaving 13 bases between them. The CDR3 loop spans 16 amino acids. CDR3: CASSLRPTFSYNEQFF. The CDR3, as DNA: TGTGCCAGCAGTTTGAGACCTACCTTTTCCTACAATGAGCAGTTCTTC.

This clonotype was seen repeatedly, ten times or more. The gene calls are TRBV4-2 and TRBJ1-6; 7 positions agree with TRBD1. CDR3 length: 19 amino acids. V lost 0 bases and J lost 3; bases outside the gene matches: 11. Germline lookup yields CDR1 LGHNA and CDR2 YNFKEQ. As DNA, the CDR3 is TGTGCCAGCAGCCAAGATGGGTCGACAGGGACTGACTATAATTCACCCCTCCACTTT. This codes for CASSQDGSTGTDYNSPLHF.

This clonotype has just a few counts. This likely came from a read error, as a far larger clone is one base away. The chain has TRBV28 and TRBJ2-1, with 9 nucleotides matching TRBD1. The CDR3 spans 14 residues. CDR1 is MDHEN, CDR2 SYDVKM, per germline. V lost 7 bases, J lost 10 bases, and 11 bases stayed unmatched. This CDR3 reads CASTLGQGPGEQFF. Here the CDR3 DNA reads TGTGCCAGCACCTTAGGACAGGGGCCCGGCGAGCAGTTCTTC.

This clonotype occurred many times. This sequence joins TRBV20-1 and TRBJ2-7; TRBD2 might be the D (7 bases). Germline V gene data show CDR1 as DFQATT and CDR2 as SNEGSKA (reference sequence). V was shortened by 3 bases and J by 0 bases, with 9 bases between the two germline ends. CDR3 length: 13 residues. In DNA, the CDR3 is TGCAGTGCTAGGGGGGGGGCCTCCTACGAGCAGTACTTC. As protein: CSARGGASYEQYF.

This clonotype was found many times. The chain has TRBV25-1 and TRBJ2-7; D is undetermined. The V end was cut by 4 bases, the J end by 4 bases, with 11 bases between. Germline V gene data show CDR1 as MGHDK and CDR2 as SYGVNS. This CDR3 has 13 amino acids. The CDR3 here is CASSVDVLYEQYF. CDR3 coding DNA: TGTGCCAGCAGTGTCGACGTCCTTTACGAGCAGTACTTC.

This clonotype was observed at least ten times. The V call is TRBV2, the J call TRBJ1-2, with 9 bases fitting TRBD1. This CDR3 is built from 14 residues. The J segment lost 5 bases and the V segment lost 2 bases, leaving 3 bases of the junction unmatched. CDR1 and CDR2 (germline): SNHLY, FYNNEI. CDR3 region: CASSERGTGYGYTF. CDR3 nucleotides: TGTGCCAGCAGTGAAAGAGGGACAGGGTATGGCTACACCTTC.

This clonotype was recorded a few times. Just one base apart from a much larger clone, this may be a read error. This rearrangement joins TRBV24-1 to TRBJ2-2, with TRBD1 identical over 8 bases. V was clipped by 10 bases and J by 10 bases; unmatched bases: 13. The germline V gene has CDR1 KGHDR and CDR2 SFDVKD. The CDR3 runs 14 residues. CDR3 sequence: CATGATGDPVELFF. The CDR3 DNA reads TGTGCCACTGGTGCGACAGGGGATCCCGTGGAGCTGTTTTTT.

The sample holds many counts of this clonotype. The chain recombines TRBV7-2 with TRBJ2-3; D is unclear. This CDR3 has 15 residues. Trimming removed 1 base from V and 4 bases from J, with 12 bases in between. The germline V gene has CDR1 SGHTA and CDR2 FQGNSA. CDR3 DNA: TGTGCCAGCAGCTTAGTTGGTCAGGTGGCAGATACGCAGTATTTT. Translation: CASSLVGQVADTQYF.

A remark on this clonotype: This sequence is one base from a far larger clone and is likely a read error. As the CDR3 is not closed by the conserved phenylalanine or tryptophan, this likely results from a read error. The rearrangement joins TRBV5-1 to TRBJ2-3, with 12 positions matching TRBD1. The germline gives CDR1 SGHRS, CDR2 YFSETQ. The CDR3 totals 15 residues. The CDR3 is CASSLGDRGHGTQYS. The CDR3 DNA is TGTGCCAGCAGCTTGGGGGACAGGGGGCACGGTACGCAGTATTCT.

This clonotype was counted a few times. The chain is built from TRBV20-1 and TRBJ2-3, with D perhaps being TRBD1 or TRBD2 (6 bases each). Per germline, CDR1 DFQATT and CDR2 SNEGSKA (reference sequence). V lost 3 bases and J lost 6, with 19 bases in between. The CDR3 totals 15 residues. The CDR3 DNA reads TGCAGTGCTAGGATGGGAGGCAGGGGATCCGATACGCAGTATTTT. It translates to CSARMGGRGSDTQYF.

This clonotype appeared a single time. A single base is all that separates this from a far larger clone, so a read error is likely. The rearrangement joins TRBV6-1 to TRBJ2-7, with 7 bases fitting TRBD2. CDR1 MNHNS and CDR2 SASEGT come from the germline V gene. This CDR3 is built from 14 residues. CDR3 sequence: CASSTERDPYEQHF. The CDR3 nucleotides read TGTGCCAGCAGTACAGAGCGGGACCCCTACGAGCAGCACTTC.

This clonotype was seen repeatedly, ten times or more. The chain carries TRBV28 and TRBJ2-3; weak D call: TRBD2 (6 bases). Trimming left V 6 bases short and J 0 bases short, with 13 bases between. CDR1 is MDHEN and CDR2 is SYDVKM in the germline V gene. This CDR3 contains 15 residues. CDR3 DNA: TGTGCCAGCAGCCCTCCGGCGGGGAGCACAGATACGCAGTATTTT. Protein sequence: CASSPPAGSTDTQYF.

This clonotype showed up many times. The gene calls are TRBV18 and TRBJ1-5; TRBD1 matches at 10 bases. The CDR3 totals 15 residues. Germline CDR1 KGHSH, CDR2 LQKENI. The ends lost 5 bases at V and 3 bases at J; junction bases unmatched: 4. CDR3 coding DNA: TGTGCCAGCTCAGTGGGACAGGGGATCAATCAGCCCCAGCATTTT. Translating it yields CASSVGQGINQPQHF.